This TCR beta chain emerged from a study of human T cells and chemical hapten exposure. TCRdb reanalysed the RACE reads using MiXCR and keeps one entry per CDR3 protein. This sample has about 45,000 distinct CDR3 sequences, with 3.5% to 4.5% found just once. This clonotype has at least ten counts. This CDR3 has 15 residues. Trimming stripped 2 bases from V and 2 bases from J, with 12 bases between. Per germline, CDR1 MNHNY and CDR2 SVGAGI (reference sequence). Noted time point: healthy volunteer bleed at 2 weeks. Extraction of total RNA was performed on unfractionated whole blood. V gene TRBV6-6 combines with J gene TRBJ1-2; no clear D gene. Sequenced input: whole blood. The sequence derives from a female donor in good health. Some clones in this sample may be carry-over from other donors' samples. CDR3 nucleotides: TGTGCCAGCAGTTACGAGCCCCGGCAAAACTATGGCTACACCTTC. Its protein is CASSYEPRQNYGYTF.